The 14 T cell receptor beta chains in this list originate from one sample, sequenced in a study of cytomegalovirus exposure and HLA in healthy donors. Researchers ran the PCR with 60 Vbeta and 13 Jbeta primers. Generated by immunoSEQ multiplex PCR, the TCRdb table keeps only in-frame clones and is missing some. The repertoire holds fewer than 90,000 clones, with around 76% as singletons. The specimen sequenced was PBMCs. The receptors derive from a man aged 25-45 years in good health and CMV-seropositive.

The V and J genes are TRBV7-2 and TRBJ2-2; 10 bases are shared with TRBD1. The junction had 2 bases not matched to a gene; V was cut back by 1 base and J by 6 bases. Per the germline V gene, CDR1 is SGHTA and CDR2 is FQGNSA. The CDR3 covers 15 residues. CDR3 in amino acids: CASSLGGTGAGELFF. The DNA for the CDR3 is TGTGCCAGCAGCTTAGGAGGGACAGGGGCCGGGGAGCTGTTTTTT.

The genes are TRBV5-4 and TRBJ1-6; 7 bases are a match to TRBD1. V trimming: 4 bases; J trimming: 10 bases; junction bases outside the gene matches: 11. The CDR3 loop spans 15 amino acids. CDR1 SGHNT and CDR2 YYREEE come from the germline V gene (reference sequence). CDR3 sequence: CASSIQDRVGSPLHF. As DNA, the CDR3 is TGTGCCAGCAGCATACAAGACAGGGTTGGCTCACCCCTCCACTTT.

J is TRBJ2-5 and V is TRBV6-4, with 10 bases fitting TRBD2. Germline CDR1 is MRHNA and CDR2 is SNTAGT. V lost 4 bases to trimming and J lost 1 base; unmatched junction nucleotides: 3. This CDR3 comprises 15 residues. This CDR3 is CASSVSSGGQETQYF. In DNA form, the CDR3 reads TGTGCCAGCAGTGTATCTAGCGGGGGCCAAGAGACCCAGTACTTC.

This clone was counted between two and nine times. V gene TRBV7-4 combines with J gene TRBJ2-3, with a weak D call TRBD2 (7 bases). Germline V gives CDR1 SGHVT, CDR2 SQSDAQ. With 0 bases removed from V and 6 bases from J, the gap between germline ends came to 10 bases. This CDR3 spans 14 amino acids. The CDR3 coding sequence is TGTGCCAGCAGCTTAGCGGGGGGGCAGGATACGCAGTATTTT. Its translation: CASSLAGGQDTQYF.

The chain couples TRBV7-9 to TRBJ2-7, with D uncertain. The CDR3 sequence is 13 residues long. From germline, CDR1 is SEHNR and CDR2 FQNEAQ (reference sequence). With 0 bases removed from V and 7 bases from J, the gap between germline ends came to 10 bases. The DNA for the CDR3 is TGTGCCAGCAGCTTAGCGGCCCCCTGGGAGCAGTACTTC. Residues: CASSLAAPWEQYF.

This sequence joins TRBV28 and TRBJ1-6; the D gene is possibly TRBD1 (5 bases). V gave up 5 bases and J gave up 7 bases, with 21 bases separating them. The CDR3 consists of 17 residues. CDR1 is MDHEN and CDR2 is SYDVKM in the germline V gene. CDR3 in amino acids: CASSINPRRGPNSPLHF. The CDR3 coding sequence is TGTGCCAGCAGTATAAACCCAAGGCGGGGCCCCAATTCACCCCTCCACTTT.

The chain combines TRBV19 with TRBJ2-7, with TRBD2 as a possible D gene (6 bases). V gave up 5 bases and J gave up 7 bases, with 12 bases separating them. Germline V gene lookup returns CDR1 LNHDA and CDR2 SQIVND (reference sequence). There are 12 residues in the CDR3. The CDR3 protein is CASSSGGVEQYF. The CDR3 nucleotides are TGTGCCAGTAGTTCCGGGGGTGTTGAGCAGTACTTC.

This chain connects TRBV6-5 to TRBJ2-7; 7 bases map to TRBD1. Germline loops: CDR1 MNHEY, CDR2 SVGAGI. Trimming at V came to 6 bases and at J to 3 bases, leaving 11 bases not matched to a gene. CDR3 size: 15 residues. CDR3 nucleotides: TGTGCCAGCAGCCAACCCCGGACAGGTCACTACGAGCAGTACTTC. Translating gives CASSQPRTGHYEQYF.

In its sample, this clone was seen once. The chain recombines TRBV5-1 with TRBJ2-3; D is perhaps TRBD1 (6 bases). V lost 0 bases, J lost 6 bases, and 14 bases lay in between. The germline V gene has CDR1 SGHRS and CDR2 YFSETQ. This CDR3 region has 15 residues. DNA of the CDR3: TGCGCCAGCAGCTTGGCAGGGGACGGTACGGATACGCAGTATTTT. Its protein product is CASSLAGDGTDTQYF.

This clone was counted once. The chain uses TRBV7-3 and TRBJ2-2; a weak D match, TRBD1 (7 bases). CDR1 is SGHTA and CDR2 is FQGTGA in the germline V gene. The length of the CDR3 is 16 residues. V was trimmed by 4 bases and J by 0 bases, leaving 12 bases between them. Written as DNA, the CDR3 is TGTGCCAGCAGCTCCAGGGGGGACACGAACACCGGGGAGCTGTTTTTT. This translates into CASSSRGDTNTGELFF.

This chain links TRBV30 with TRBJ2-5; D is perhaps TRBD1 (6 bases). Germline CDR1 is GTSNPN and CDR2 is SVGIG (reference sequence). This CDR3 spans 15 amino acids. With 3 bases removed from V and 2 bases from J, the gap between germline ends came to 16 bases. CDR3 DNA sequence: TGTGCCTGGAGCCGTCGGGGACACCCACAAGAGACCCAGTACTTC. Translated: CAWSRRGHPQETQYF.

This chain uses TRBV18 with TRBJ1-5; D unresolved. This CDR3 is built from 13 residues. Germline assignment: CDR1 KGHSH and CDR2 LQKENI. Trimming left V 2 bases short and J 7 bases short, with 9 bases between. The CDR3 here is CASSPGRGQPQHF. Here the CDR3 DNA reads TGTGCCAGCTCACCAGGGAGAGGACAGCCCCAGCATTTT.

This clone was seen once. The rearrangement joins TRBV28 to TRBJ2-4; 11 bases are a match to TRBD2. CDR3 length equals 20 residues. CDR1 and CDR2 from the germline V gene are MDHEN and SYDVKM. The V and J ends lost 1 base and 1 base, in that order; junction bases with no gene match: 12. The CDR3 bases are TGTGCCAGCAGTTTATCAGCAGGACTAGCGGGCGGTGGGGCCAAAAACATTCAGTACTTC. Translating it yields CASSLSAGLAGGGAKNIQYF.

This rearrangement joins TRBV15 to TRBJ1-1, with D possibly TRBD1 on 5 matching bases. The V end was cut by 1 base, the J end by 1 base, with 19 bases between. The CDR3 has 18 residues. Germline assignment: CDR1 LNHNV and CDR2 YYDKDF (reference sequence). The CDR3 here is CATSRGGLFGGGNTEAFF. The CDR3, as DNA: TGTGCCACCAGCAGAGGGGGCTTGTTTGGGGGGGGGAACACTGAAGCTTTCTTT.